The 27 T cell receptor beta chains reported below all come from one sample, sequenced in a study of blood T cell repertoires in COVID-19. TCRdb's copy holds only in-frame clones and misses some; the assay was immunoSEQ multiplex PCR. Of roughly 200,000 clones in the sample, almost 85% were seen once. The source material was peripheral blood. These receptors were collected from a woman in her 70s with active or convalescent COVID-19.

The chain employs TRBV5-1 and TRBJ2-5, with a possible D match to TRBD2 (6 bases). The germline V gene has CDR1 SGHRS and CDR2 YFSETQ. CDR3 length equals 14 residues. V was cut by 4 bases and J by 1 base, with 11 bases left in between. CDR3 region: CASSISSGQETQYF. CDR3 sequence (DNA): TGCGCCAGCAGCATCAGTAGCGGCCAAGAGACCCAGTACTTC.

This clone was seen only once. This chain uses TRBV6-6 with TRBJ1-5, with 9 bases identical to TRBD1. CDR3 length: 15 residues. Germline V gene sequence: CDR1 MNHNY, CDR2 SVGAGI (reference sequence). V was pared by 6 bases and J by 7 bases, with 10 bases of the junction left unmatched. CDR3 nucleotides: TGTGCCAGCAGACCCGGGACAGGGTCACACCAGCCCCAGCATTTT. The encoded protein is CASRPGTGSHQPQHF.

This clone was picked up one time. This chain links TRBV24-1 with TRBJ1-6; D not resolved. Germline assignment: CDR1 KGHDR and CDR2 SFDVKD. This CDR3 region has 15 residues. V lost 12 bases and J 3 bases, leaving 17 bases between the germline ends. The CDR3 DNA follows: TGTGCCCCCACCGGCAGACACGACTATAATTCACCCCTCCACTTT. Protein product: CAPTGRHDYNSPLHF.

This chain joins TRBV5-5 and TRBJ1-4; D is perhaps TRBD1 (6 bases). Per germline, CDR1 SGHKS and CDR2 YYEKEE (reference sequence). The CDR3 is made up of 16 amino acids. Trimming took off 2 bases at V and 4 bases at J, with 15 bases between the two ends. The CDR3 DNA reads TGTGCCAGCAGCTTACTCCCGAGGACAGATAATGAAAAACTGTTTTTT. It translates to CASSLLPRTDNEKLFF. Filled out from reference TRBV5-5 and TRBJ1-4, the complete variable domain reads DAGVTQSPTHLIKTRGQQVTLRCSPISGHKSVSWYQQVLGQGPQFIFQYYEKEERGRGNFPDRFSARQFPNYSSELNVNALLLGDSALYLCASSLLPRTDNEKLFFGSGTQLSVL.

This chain uses TRBV10-3 with TRBJ1-6; 8 nucleotides line up with TRBD1. V shed 2 bases and J 6 bases; nucleotides not matched to a gene: 6. Germline values: CDR1 ENHRY, CDR2 SYGVKD. The CDR3 is 16 residues long. The CDR3 loop is CAISERTGKSNSPLHF. For the CDR3, the DNA is TGTGCCATCAGTGAGAGGACAGGGAAGAGTAATTCACCCCTCCACTTT.

This chain joins TRBV12-5 and TRBJ1-4, with a possible D match to TRBD1 (6 bases). The CDR3 has 15 amino acids. Germline assignment: CDR1 LGHNT and CDR2 FRNRAP. The V end was cut by 1 base, the J end by 7 bases, with 13 bases between. The CDR3 protein is CASGLASGQFEKLFF. The CDR3 region has the DNA TGTGCTAGTGGTTTGGCCTCAGGACAGTTTGAAAAACTGTTTTTT.

The chain joins TRBV7-9 to TRBJ1-5, with D perhaps matching TRBD1 (6 bases). CDR1 is SEHNR, CDR2 FQNEAQ, per germline (reference sequence). The CDR3 consists of 12 residues. The V end lost 8 bases, the J end lost 8 bases, and 13 bases lay between the germline ends. The CDR3 loop reads CASGGGPEPQHF. The DNA of the CDR3 is TGTGCCAGCGGGGGGGGGCCGGAGCCCCAGCATTTT. Full variable domain (outside the CDR3, taken from reference TRBV7-9 and TRBJ1-5): DTGVSQNPRHKITKRGQNVTFRCDPISEHNRLYWYRQTLGQGPEFLTYFQNEAQLEKSRLLSDRFSAERPKGSFSTLEIQRTEQGDSAMYLCASGGGPEPQHFGDGTRLSIL.

The chain employs TRBV4-1 and TRBJ2-1, with 13 bases fitting TRBD2. The junction had 15 bases not matched to a gene; V was cut back by 3 bases and J by 10 bases. CDR1 MGHRA and CDR2 YSYEKL come from the germline V gene. The CDR3 consists of 18 residues. This CDR3 is CASSHPGRGTSGIGEQFF. In DNA, the CDR3 is TGCGCCAGCAGCCACCCTGGGAGGGGGACTAGCGGGATTGGGGAGCAGTTCTTC.

The V call is TRBV5-5, the J call TRBJ1-4; D is unclear. The V end lost 2 bases, the J end lost 3 bases, and 14 bases lay between the germline ends. Germline CDR1 SGHKS, CDR2 YYEKEE (reference sequence). The CDR3 consists of 16 residues. The CDR3 loop reads CASSFNPTAANEKLFF. The CDR3, as DNA: TGTGCCAGCAGCTTCAACCCGACCGCGGCTAATGAAAAACTGTTTTTT. Using reference TRBV5-5 and TRBJ1-4 for the parts outside the CDR3, the full variable domain is DAGVTQSPTHLIKTRGQQVTLRCSPISGHKSVSWYQQVLGQGPQFIFQYYEKEERGRGNFPDRFSARQFPNYSSELNVNALLLGDSALYLCASSFNPTAANEKLFFGSGTQLSVL.

The rearrangement joins TRBV5-6 to TRBJ2-7; TRBD1 aligns across 8 bases. V dropped 2 bases and J dropped 6; count of bases not matched to a gene: 7. CDR1 is SGHDT, CDR2 YYEEEE, per germline. The CDR3 length is 14 residues. This chain's CDR3 is CASSLLDRVGEQYF. CDR3 DNA: TGTGCCAGCAGCTTACTGGACAGGGTGGGCGAGCAGTACTTC.

J is TRBJ2-5 and V is TRBV28; TRBD2 agrees at 8 bases. This CDR3 contains 15 residues. V shed 8 bases, J shed 3 bases, and the junction held 11 bases outside the gene matches. Germline CDR1 reads MDHEN; CDR2 reads SYDVKM. The CDR3: CASAGAAGAEETQYF. The CDR3 DNA follows: TGTGCCAGCGCTGGGGCAGCGGGAGCGGAAGAGACCCAGTACTTC. Full variable domain (remainder filled in from reference TRBV28 and TRBJ2-5): DVKVTQSSRYLVKRTGEKVFLECVQDMDHENMFWYRQDPGLGLRLIYFSYDVKMKEKGDIPEGYSVSREKKERFSLILESASTNQTSMYLCASAGAAGAEETQYFGPGTRLLVL.

The chain uses TRBV20-1 and TRBJ1-6; D is undetermined. The V and J ends lost 3 bases and 3 bases respectively, with 6 bases between them. The CDR3 totals 13 residues. Germline loops: CDR1 DFQATT, CDR2 SNEGSKA (reference sequence). The CDR3 reads CSASRGYNSPLHF. CDR3 in DNA: TGCAGTGCTAGTCGAGGCTATAATTCACCCCTCCACTTT.

Only one count was recorded for this clone. The chain is built from TRBV29-1 and TRBJ2-1; 7 nucleotides align to TRBD2. Trimming took 7 bases from V and 4 from J; bases not matched to a gene: 4. This CDR3 is built from 12 residues. Germline V lookup: CDR1 SQVTM, CDR2 ANQGSEA. Here the CDR3 reads CSARAGYNEQFF. The DNA for the CDR3 is TGCAGCGCCCGAGCGGGGTACAATGAGCAGTTCTTC.

This clone was detected only a few times. This rearrangement joins TRBV2 to TRBJ1-6; D unresolved. Germline V gene data show CDR1 as SNHLY and CDR2 as FYNNEI. V dropped 4 bases and J dropped 7 bases, with 8 bases sitting between them. The CDR3 has 13 amino acids. The CDR3 sequence is CASSVTGNSPLHF. The CDR3 DNA sequence: TGTGCCAGCAGTGTGACCGGGAATTCACCCCTCCACTTT.

This clone appeared once. V usage is TRBV5-1 and J usage is TRBJ1-5, with D hard to call. Trimming stripped 4 bases from V and 7 bases from J, with 12 bases between. Per germline, CDR1 SGHRS and CDR2 YFSETQ. The CDR3 runs 13 residues. CDR3 coding DNA: TGCGCCAGCAGCCTAGGCGGGGAACAGCCCCAGCATTTT. Amino acid sequence: CASSLGGEQPQHF. The full variable domain, in which reference TRBV5-1 and TRBJ1-5 provide the parts outside the CDR3, is KAGVTQTPRYLIKTRGQQVTLSCSPISGHRSVSWYQQTPGQGLQFLFEYFSETQRNKGNFPGRFSGRQFSNSRSEMNVSTLELGDSALYLCASSLGGEQPQHFGDGTRLSIL.

V usage is TRBV3-1 (or the pseudogene TRBV3-2) and J usage is TRBJ1-6, with D possibly TRBD1 on 6 matching bases. CDR3 length: 15 residues. Germline values: CDR1 LGHDT, CDR2 YNNKEL (reference sequence). Trimming took 0 bases from V and 5 from J, leaving 8 bases between them. CDR3 nucleotide sequence: TGTGCCAGCAGCCAAGAGGACAGCCATAATTCACCCCTCCACTTT. Protein product: CASSQEDSHNSPLHF.

This clone has just a few counts. The chain recombines TRBV3-1 (or the pseudogene TRBV3-2) with TRBJ1-1; D ambiguous. Germline CDR1 LGHDT, CDR2 YNNKEL (reference sequence). The CDR3 is 14 amino acids. The V and J ends lost 0 bases and 0 bases respectively, with 5 bases between them. CDR3 nucleotides: TGTGCCAGCAGCCAAGATCCCATGAACACTGAAGCTTTCTTT. It yields the protein CASSQDPMNTEAFF.

The J gene is TRBJ2-3, the V gene TRBV2; 13 bases map to TRBD2. J gave up 2 bases and V 7 bases, and 6 bases lay outside the gene matches. Germline V lookup: CDR1 SNHLY, CDR2 FYNNEI. CDR3 length: 16 residues. The CDR3 sequence is CASTLGLAGLTDTQYF. In nucleotides, the CDR3 is TGTGCCAGCACCTTGGGACTAGCGGGACTCACAGATACGCAGTATTTT.

The chain has TRBV5-4 and TRBJ2-6, with a weak D call TRBD2 (6 bases). Trimming cost V 0 bases and J 3 bases, with 13 bases left between them. The CDR3 consists of 17 residues. Germline V gene sequence: CDR1 SGHNT, CDR2 YYREEE (reference sequence). CDR3 sequence reads: CASSLGMGGNGANVLTF. For the CDR3, the DNA is TGTGCCAGCAGCTTGGGTATGGGGGGTAATGGGGCCAACGTCCTGACTTTC.

This clone was seen only once. This chain joins TRBV5-1 and TRBJ2-7, with 8 bases lining up with TRBD1. The V segment lost 6 bases and the J segment 5 bases; nucleotides outside the gene matches: 16. The CDR3 has 16 amino acids. CDR1 SGHRS and CDR2 YFSETQ come from the germline V gene. The CDR3, as DNA: TGCGCCAGCATCCCAGGGGACGGACAGGGATCCCACGAGCAGTACTTC. Its translation: CASIPGDGQGSHEQYF.

J is TRBJ2-3 and V is TRBV9; 7 bases fit TRBD2. This CDR3 comprises 21 residues. After removal of 4 bases from V and 2 bases from J, the junction contained 25 bases not matched to a gene. Germline V gene lookup returns CDR1 SGDLS and CDR2 YYNGEE. The CDR3 reads CASSPKFTGGTGLSFTDTQYF. As DNA, the CDR3 is TGTGCCAGCAGCCCAAAGTTTACCGGGGGGACGGGACTCTCGTTCACAGATACGCAGTATTTT.

The CDR3 coding sequence is TGCGCCAGCAGCCTTCGACTAGCGGGAGGGCCCGATACGCAGTATTTT. Its protein product is CASSLRLAGGPDTQYF. The rearrangement joins TRBV5-1 to TRBJ2-3; 14 nucleotides agree with TRBD2. V trimming: 4 bases; J trimming: 6 bases; junction bases outside the gene matches: 7. The CDR3 loop spans 16 amino acids. CDR1 and CDR2 (germline): SGHRS, YFSETQ.

V usage is TRBV4-1 and J usage is TRBJ1-1, with 8 bases matching TRBD1. After removal of 4 bases from V and 2 bases from J, the junction contained 9 bases not matched to a gene. Germline values: CDR1 MGHRA, CDR2 YSYEKL. This CDR3 region has 16 residues. The CDR3 spells CASSPSPQGVNTEAFF. CDR3 sequence (DNA): TGCGCCAGCAGCCCATCCCCACAGGGGGTCAACACTGAAGCTTTCTTT.

This clone was seen only a few times. This sequence joins TRBV7-9 and TRBJ1-5, with 7 nucleotides matching TRBD1. CDR1 is SEHNR and CDR2 is FQNEAQ in the germline V gene (reference sequence). With V trimmed by 3 bases and J by 2 bases, 10 bases remained unmatched. CDR3 length: 17 amino acids. Here the CDR3 reads CASSLVQGGSGNQPQHF. Written as DNA, the CDR3 is TGTGCCAGCAGCTTGGTTCAGGGGGGATCTGGCAATCAGCCCCAGCATTTT.

The V and J genes are TRBV9 and TRBJ2-2; 12 positions match TRBD2. The CDR3 has 16 residues. Germline V gene sequence: CDR1 SGDLS, CDR2 YYNGEE. J was trimmed by 6 bases and V by 4 bases; bases with no gene match: 7. CDR3 nucleotides: TGTGCCAGCAGCTTACGGACTAGCGGGACAGCCGGGGAGCTGTTTTTT. This translates into CASSLRTSGTAGELFF.

The chain links TRBV11-2 to TRBJ2-3; tentative D call: TRBD1 (6 bases). Per the germline V gene, CDR1 is SGHAT and CDR2 is FQNNGV. CDR3 length equals 17 residues. Trimming took 7 bases from V and 1 from J, leaving 21 bases between them. The CDR3 DNA is TGTGCCAGCATCCTACACCCAGGGGTACAGGGCACAGATACGCAGTATTTT. Translation gives CASILHPGVQGTDTQYF.

The chain carries TRBV6-6 and TRBJ2-2, with 7 bases lining up with TRBD1. Germline V gives CDR1 MNHNY, CDR2 SVGAGI (reference sequence). V trimming: 6 bases; J trimming: 0 bases; junction bases outside the gene matches: 4. The CDR3 runs 15 residues. The CDR3 DNA is TGTGCCAGCAGCCCAGGGGGTACGAACACCGGGGAGCTGTTTTTT. Residues: CASSPGGTNTGELFF.